This TCR beta chain was identified during a study of shared clonotypes between healthy human individuals. Notes on the study in general: As a rule, naive subsets had a larger estimated richness than memory subsets.

Of note for this clone: What it recognizes is unknown. A junction boundary mismatches the germline segment, possibly from a read error.

The deep-level immunoSEQ assay was used. In replicate PCRs of sorted subsets, roughly 200 ng DNA, approximately 32,000 T cell genomes, was used. Data came from immunoSEQ multiplex PCR; TCRdb stores just in-frame clones and leaves some out. The sample includes around 370,000 clones, about 96% of them seen just once. This CDR3 comprises 16 residues. Germline CDR1 reads MDHEN; CDR2 reads SYDVKM. Donors comprised only Caucasian adults living in Nashville, Tennessee. The sample was memory CD8+ T cells sorted from blood. Subset specified: CD45RO+ cells pooled with CCR7-negative TemRA cells. The chain combines TRBV28 with TRBJ2-1, with D tentatively TRBD2 (6 bases). The receptor was derived from a man younger than 45 in good health. In DNA, the CDR3 is TGTGCCACCAAAATGGGGTTAGCGGTCTCCAACAATGAGCAGTTCTTC. It encodes CATKMGLAVSNNEQFF.